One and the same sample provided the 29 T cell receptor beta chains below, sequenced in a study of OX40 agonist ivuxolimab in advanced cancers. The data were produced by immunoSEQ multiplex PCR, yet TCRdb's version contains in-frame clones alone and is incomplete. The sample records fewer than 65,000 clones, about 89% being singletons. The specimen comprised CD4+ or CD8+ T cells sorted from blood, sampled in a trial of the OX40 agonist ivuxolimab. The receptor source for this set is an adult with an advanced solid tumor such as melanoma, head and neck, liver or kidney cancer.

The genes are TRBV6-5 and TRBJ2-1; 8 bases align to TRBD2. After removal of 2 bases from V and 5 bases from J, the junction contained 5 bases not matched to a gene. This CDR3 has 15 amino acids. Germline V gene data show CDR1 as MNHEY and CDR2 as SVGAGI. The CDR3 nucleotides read TGTGCCAGCAGTTACGTGGCGGGGGGAAACAATGAGCAGTTCTTC. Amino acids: CASSYVAGGNNEQFF.

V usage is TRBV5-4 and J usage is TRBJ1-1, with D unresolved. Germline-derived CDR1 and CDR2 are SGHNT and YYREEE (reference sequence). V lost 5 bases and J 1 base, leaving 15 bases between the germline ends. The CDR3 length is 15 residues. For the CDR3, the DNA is TGTGCCAGCAGTCGTGAGGCTCCGAGGAACACTGAAGCTTTCTTT. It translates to CASSREAPRNTEAFF.

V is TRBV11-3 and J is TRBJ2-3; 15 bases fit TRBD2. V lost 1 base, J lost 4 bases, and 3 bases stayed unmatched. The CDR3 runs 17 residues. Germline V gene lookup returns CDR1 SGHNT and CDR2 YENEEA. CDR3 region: CASSLGTSGGASDTQYF. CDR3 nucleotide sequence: TGTGCCAGCAGCTTAGGGACTAGCGGGGGGGCCTCAGATACGCAGTATTTT.

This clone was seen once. Here the CDR3 reads CASSMGRVMGNEQFF. The CDR3 nucleotides are TGTGCCAGTAGTATGGGGAGGGTAATGGGGAATGAGCAGTTCTTC. J is TRBJ2-1 and V is TRBV19, with 7 bases that match TRBD2. Per germline, CDR1 LNHDA and CDR2 SQIVND (reference sequence). CDR3 length: 15 amino acids. The ends lost 3 bases at V and 7 bases at J; junction bases unmatched: 9.

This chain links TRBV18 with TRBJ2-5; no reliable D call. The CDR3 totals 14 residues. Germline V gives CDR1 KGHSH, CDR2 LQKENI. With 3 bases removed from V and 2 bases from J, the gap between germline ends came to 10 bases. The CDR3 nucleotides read TGTGCCAGCTCACCTATCAGAGATCAAGAGACCCAGTACTTC. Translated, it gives CASSPIRDQETQYF.

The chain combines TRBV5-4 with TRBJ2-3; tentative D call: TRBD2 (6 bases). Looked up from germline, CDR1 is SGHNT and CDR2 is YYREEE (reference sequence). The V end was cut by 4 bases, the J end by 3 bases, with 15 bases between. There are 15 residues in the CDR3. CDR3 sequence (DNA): TGTGCCAGCAGCATTTGGGGGAGGCGAACAGATACGCAGTATTTT. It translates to CASSIWGRRTDTQYF.

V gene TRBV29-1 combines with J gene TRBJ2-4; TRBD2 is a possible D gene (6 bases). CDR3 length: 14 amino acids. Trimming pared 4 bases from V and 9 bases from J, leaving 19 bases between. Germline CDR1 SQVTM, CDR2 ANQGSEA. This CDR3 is CSVGTSWRGGIQYF. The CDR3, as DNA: TGCAGCGTTGGAACTAGCTGGCGGGGTGGCATTCAGTACTTC.

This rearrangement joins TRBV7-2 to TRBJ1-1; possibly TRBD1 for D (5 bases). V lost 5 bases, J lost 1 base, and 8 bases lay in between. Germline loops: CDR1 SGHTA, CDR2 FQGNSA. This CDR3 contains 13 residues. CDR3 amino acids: CASSRTGNTEAFF. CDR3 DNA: TGTGCCAGCAGCCGAACAGGGAACACTGAAGCTTTCTTT.

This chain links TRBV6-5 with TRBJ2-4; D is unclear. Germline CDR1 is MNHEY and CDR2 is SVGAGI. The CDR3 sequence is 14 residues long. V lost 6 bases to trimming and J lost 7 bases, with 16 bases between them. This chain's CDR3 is CASRRKKGSNIQYF. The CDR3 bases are TGTGCCAGCAGAAGGAAGAAGGGATCTAACATTCAGTACTTC.

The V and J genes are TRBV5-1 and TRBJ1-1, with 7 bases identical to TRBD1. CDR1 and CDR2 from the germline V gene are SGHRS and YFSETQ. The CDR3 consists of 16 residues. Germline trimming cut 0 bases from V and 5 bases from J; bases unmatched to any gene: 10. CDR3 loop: CASSLEKGARLTEAFF. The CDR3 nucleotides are TGCGCCAGCAGCTTGGAGAAGGGGGCGAGATTAACTGAAGCTTTCTTT.

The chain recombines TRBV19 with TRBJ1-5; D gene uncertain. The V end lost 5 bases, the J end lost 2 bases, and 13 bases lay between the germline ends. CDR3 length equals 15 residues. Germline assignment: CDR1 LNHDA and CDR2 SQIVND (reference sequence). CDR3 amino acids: CASSASRTGNQPQHF. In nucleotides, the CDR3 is TGTGCCAGTAGTGCGTCCCGGACGGGCAATCAGCCCCAGCATTTT.

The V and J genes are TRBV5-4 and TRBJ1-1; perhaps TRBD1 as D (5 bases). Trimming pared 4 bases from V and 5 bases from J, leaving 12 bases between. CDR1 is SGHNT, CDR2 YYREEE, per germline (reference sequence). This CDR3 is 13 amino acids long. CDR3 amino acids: CASSLKRGTEAFF. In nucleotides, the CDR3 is TGTGCCAGCAGCCTAAAGCGGGGGACTGAAGCTTTCTTT.

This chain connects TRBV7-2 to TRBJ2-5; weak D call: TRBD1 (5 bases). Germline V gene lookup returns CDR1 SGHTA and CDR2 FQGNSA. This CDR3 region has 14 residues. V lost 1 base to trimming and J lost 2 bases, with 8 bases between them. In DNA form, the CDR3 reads TGTGCCAGCAGCTTAGTTCGACAGCAAGAGACCCAGTACTTC. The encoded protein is CASSLVRQQETQYF. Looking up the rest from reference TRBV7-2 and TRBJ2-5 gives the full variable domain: GAGVSQSPSNKVTEKGKDVELRCDPISGHTALYWYRQSLGQGLEFLIYFQGNSAPDKSGLPSDRFSAERTGGSVSTLTIQRTQQEDSAVYLCASSLVRQQETQYFGPGTRLLVL.

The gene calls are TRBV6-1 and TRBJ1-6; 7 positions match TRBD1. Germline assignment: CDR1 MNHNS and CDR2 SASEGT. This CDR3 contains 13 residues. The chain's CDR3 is CAGGTEYNSPLHF. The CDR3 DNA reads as TGTGCTGGGGGGACAGAGTATAATTCACCCCTCCACTTT.

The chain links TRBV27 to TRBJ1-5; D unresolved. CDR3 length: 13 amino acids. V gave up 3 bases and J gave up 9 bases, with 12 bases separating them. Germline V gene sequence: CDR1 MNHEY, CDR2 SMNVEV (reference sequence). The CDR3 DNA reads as TGTGCCAGCAGTTTCTCCCCGCCCGGGCCCCAGCATTTT. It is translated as CASSFSPPGPQHF.

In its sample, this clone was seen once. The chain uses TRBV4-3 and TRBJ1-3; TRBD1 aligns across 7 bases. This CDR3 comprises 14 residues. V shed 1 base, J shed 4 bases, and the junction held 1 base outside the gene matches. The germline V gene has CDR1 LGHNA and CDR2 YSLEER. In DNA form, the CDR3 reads TGCGCCAGCAGCCAAGGACAGGGAGGAAACACCATATATTTT. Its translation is CASSQGQGGNTIYF.

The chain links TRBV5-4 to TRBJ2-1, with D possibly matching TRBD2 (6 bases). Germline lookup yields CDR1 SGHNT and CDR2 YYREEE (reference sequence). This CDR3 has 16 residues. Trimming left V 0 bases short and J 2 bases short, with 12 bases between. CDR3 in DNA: TGTGCCAGCAGCTTGGGGGCTAGCGAAACCTACAATGAGCAGTTCTTC. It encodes CASSLGASETYNEQFF.

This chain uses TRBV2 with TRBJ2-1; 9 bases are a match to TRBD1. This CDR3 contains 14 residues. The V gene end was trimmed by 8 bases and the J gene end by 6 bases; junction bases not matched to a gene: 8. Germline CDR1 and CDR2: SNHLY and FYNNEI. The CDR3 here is CASLGTGYGNEQFF. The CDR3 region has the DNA TGTGCCAGCCTTGGGACAGGGTATGGCAATGAGCAGTTCTTC.

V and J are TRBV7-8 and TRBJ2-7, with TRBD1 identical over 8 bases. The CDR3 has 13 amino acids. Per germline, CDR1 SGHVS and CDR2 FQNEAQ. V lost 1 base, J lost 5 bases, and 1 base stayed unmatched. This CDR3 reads CASSLDRGNEQYF. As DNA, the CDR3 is TGTGCCAGCAGCTTAGACAGGGGGAACGAGCAGTACTTC.

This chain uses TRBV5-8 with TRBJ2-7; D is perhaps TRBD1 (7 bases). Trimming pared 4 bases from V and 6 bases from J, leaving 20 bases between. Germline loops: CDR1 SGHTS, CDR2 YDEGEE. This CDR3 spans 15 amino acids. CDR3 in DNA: TGTGCCAGCAGCCTACTACTGTCCCAGGGGGGCGAGCAGTACTTC. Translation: CASSLLLSQGGEQYF.

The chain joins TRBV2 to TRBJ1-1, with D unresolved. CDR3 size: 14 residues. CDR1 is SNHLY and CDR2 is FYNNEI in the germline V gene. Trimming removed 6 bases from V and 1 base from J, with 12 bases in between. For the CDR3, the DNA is TGTGCCAGCAGCTTGGAGGGTACGAACACTGAAGCTTTCTTT. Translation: CASSLEGTNTEAFF.

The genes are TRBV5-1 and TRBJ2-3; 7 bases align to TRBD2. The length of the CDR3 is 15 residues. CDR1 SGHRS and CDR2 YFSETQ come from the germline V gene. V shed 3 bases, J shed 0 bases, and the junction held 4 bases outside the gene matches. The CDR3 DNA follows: TGCGCCAGCAGCTGGAGCGGGAAAAGCACAGATACGCAGTATTTT. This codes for CASSWSGKSTDTQYF.

In DNA, the CDR3 is TGTGCCATCAGGGACCGATTGGAAACCTACAATGAGCAGTTCTTC. Its translation: CAIRDRLETYNEQFF. The chain has TRBV10-3 and TRBJ2-1, with D hard to call. CDR1 ENHRY and CDR2 SYGVKD come from the germline V gene. The CDR3 runs 15 residues. Between the trimmed V and J ends, which lost 6 bases and 2 bases, there was a span of 14 bases.

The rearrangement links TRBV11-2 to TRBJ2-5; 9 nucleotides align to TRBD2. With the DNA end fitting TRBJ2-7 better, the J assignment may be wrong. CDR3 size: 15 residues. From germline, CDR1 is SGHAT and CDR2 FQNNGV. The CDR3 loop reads CASSSIAGVLYEQYF. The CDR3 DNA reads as TGTGCCAGCAGCTCTATAGCGGGAGTGCTCTACGAGCAGTACTTC.

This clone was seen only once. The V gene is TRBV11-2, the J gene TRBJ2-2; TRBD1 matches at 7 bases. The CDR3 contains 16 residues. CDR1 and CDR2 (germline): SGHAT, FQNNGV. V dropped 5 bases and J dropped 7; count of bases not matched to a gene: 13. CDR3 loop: CASSTTTGLKNGELFF. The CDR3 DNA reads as TGTGCCAGCAGCACTACGACAGGGCTTAAGAACGGGGAGCTGTTTTTT.

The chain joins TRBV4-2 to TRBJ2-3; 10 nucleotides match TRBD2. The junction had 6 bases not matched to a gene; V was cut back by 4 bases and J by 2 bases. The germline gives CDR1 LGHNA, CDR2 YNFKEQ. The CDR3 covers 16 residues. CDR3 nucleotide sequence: TGTGCCAGCAGCCCTTTAGCGGGGGGCTTCACAGATACGCAGTATTTT. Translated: CASSPLAGGFTDTQYF.

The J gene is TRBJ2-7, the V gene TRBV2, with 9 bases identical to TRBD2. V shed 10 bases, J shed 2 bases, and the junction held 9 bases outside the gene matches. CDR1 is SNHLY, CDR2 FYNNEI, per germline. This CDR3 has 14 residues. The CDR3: CATQGERGAYEQYF. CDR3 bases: TGTGCCACCCAGGGGGAGCGGGGGGCCTACGAGCAGTACTTC.

This CDR3 reads CASSSGRYFRGSYYEQYF. The DNA for the CDR3 is TGTGCCAGCAGCTCTGGACGGTATTTCCGAGGGAGCTACTACGAGCAGTACTTC. The V call is TRBV13, the J call TRBJ2-7, with TRBD2 as a possible D gene (5 bases). V dropped 4 bases and J dropped 3 bases, with 25 bases sitting between them. CDR3 length equals 18 residues. Per germline, CDR1 PRHDT and CDR2 FYEKMQ (reference sequence).

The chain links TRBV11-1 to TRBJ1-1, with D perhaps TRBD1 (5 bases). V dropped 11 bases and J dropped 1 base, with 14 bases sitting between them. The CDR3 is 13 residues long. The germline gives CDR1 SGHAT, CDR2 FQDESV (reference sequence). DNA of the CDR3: TGTGCCTCGACGGGACCCTGGAACACTGAAGCTTTCTTT. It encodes CASTGPWNTEAFF.